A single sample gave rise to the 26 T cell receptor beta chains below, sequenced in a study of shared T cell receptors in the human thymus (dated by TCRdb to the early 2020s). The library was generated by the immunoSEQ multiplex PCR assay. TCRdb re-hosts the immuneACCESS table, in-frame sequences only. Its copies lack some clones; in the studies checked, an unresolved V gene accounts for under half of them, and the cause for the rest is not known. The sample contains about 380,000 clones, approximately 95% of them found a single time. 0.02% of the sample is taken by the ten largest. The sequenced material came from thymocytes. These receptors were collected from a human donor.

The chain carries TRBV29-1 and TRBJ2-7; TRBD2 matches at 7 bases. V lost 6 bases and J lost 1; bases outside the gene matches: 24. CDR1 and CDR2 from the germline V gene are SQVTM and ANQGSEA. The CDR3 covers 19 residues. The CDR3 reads CSVERQRKSGNRSSYEQYF. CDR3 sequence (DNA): TGCAGCGTAGAGAGACAGCGCAAGAGCGGGAATAGGTCGTCCTACGAGCAGTACTTC.

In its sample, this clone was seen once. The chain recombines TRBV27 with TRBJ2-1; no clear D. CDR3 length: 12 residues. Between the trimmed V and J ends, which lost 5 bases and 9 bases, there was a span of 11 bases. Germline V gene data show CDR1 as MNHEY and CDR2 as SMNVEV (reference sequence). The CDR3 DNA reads TGTGCCAGCAGTCTCCACCCAGGTGAGCAGTTCTTC. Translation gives CASSLHPGEQFF.

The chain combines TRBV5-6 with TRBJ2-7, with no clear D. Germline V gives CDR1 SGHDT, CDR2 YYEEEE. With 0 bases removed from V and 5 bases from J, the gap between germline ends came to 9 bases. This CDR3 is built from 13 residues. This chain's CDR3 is CASSLGQVNEQYF. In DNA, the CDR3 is TGTGCCAGCAGCTTGGGGCAGGTTAACGAGCAGTACTTC.

The CDR3 sequence is CATSRGVAGVLETQYF. The CDR3 bases are TGTGCCACCAGCAGAGGGGTAGCGGGAGTCTTAGAGACCCAGTACTTC. The rearrangement joins TRBV15 to TRBJ2-5; 9 bases map to TRBD2. This CDR3 region has 16 residues. V lost 1 base, J lost 4 bases, and 7 bases stayed unmatched. CDR1 is LNHNV, CDR2 YYDKDF, per germline (reference sequence).

CDR3 sequence reads: CASSRGVTEAFF. CDR3 nucleotides: TGTGCCAGCAGCCGGGGAGTCACTGAAGCTTTCTTT. This chain links TRBV7-9 with TRBJ1-1; no firm D call. The CDR3 consists of 12 residues. Germline CDR1 reads SEHNR; CDR2 reads FQNEAQ (reference sequence). V was clipped by 5 bases and J by 4 bases, with 8 bases between them.

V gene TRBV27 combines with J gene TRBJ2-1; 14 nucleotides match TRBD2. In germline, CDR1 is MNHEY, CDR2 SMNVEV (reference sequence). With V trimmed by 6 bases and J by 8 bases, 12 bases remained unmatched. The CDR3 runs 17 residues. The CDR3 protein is CASSGARGLAGVHEQFF. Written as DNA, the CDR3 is TGTGCCAGCAGCGGGGCACGGGGACTAGCGGGAGTACATGAGCAGTTCTTC.

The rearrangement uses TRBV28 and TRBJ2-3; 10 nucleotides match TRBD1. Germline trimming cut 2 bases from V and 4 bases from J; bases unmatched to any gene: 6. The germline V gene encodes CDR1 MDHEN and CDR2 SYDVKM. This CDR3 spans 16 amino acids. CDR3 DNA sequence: TGTGCCAGCAGTTTAGTCAGGACAGGGGGAGCAGATACGCAGTATTTT. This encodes CASSLVRTGGADTQYF.

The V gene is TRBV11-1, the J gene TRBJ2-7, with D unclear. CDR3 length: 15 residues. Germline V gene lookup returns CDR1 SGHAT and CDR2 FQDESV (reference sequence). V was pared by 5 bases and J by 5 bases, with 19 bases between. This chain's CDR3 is CASSARPRPRHEQYF. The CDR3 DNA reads TGTGCCAGCAGCGCTCGACCCAGACCCCGCCACGAGCAGTACTTC.

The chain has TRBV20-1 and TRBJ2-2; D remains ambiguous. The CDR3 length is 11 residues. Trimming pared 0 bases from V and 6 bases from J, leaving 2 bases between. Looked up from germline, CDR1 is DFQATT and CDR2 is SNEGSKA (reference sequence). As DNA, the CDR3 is TGCAGTGCTAGAGAATCCGGGGAGCTGTTTTTT. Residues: CSARESGELFF.

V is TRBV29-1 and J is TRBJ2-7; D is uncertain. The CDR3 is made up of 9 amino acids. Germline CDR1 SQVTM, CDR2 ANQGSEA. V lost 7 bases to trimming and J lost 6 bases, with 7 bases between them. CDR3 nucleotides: TGCAGCGATTACGCCGAGCAGTACTTC. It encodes CSDYAEQYF.

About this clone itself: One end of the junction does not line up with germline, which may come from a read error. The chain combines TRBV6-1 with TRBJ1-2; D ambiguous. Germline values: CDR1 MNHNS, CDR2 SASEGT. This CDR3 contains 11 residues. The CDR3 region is CASSERYDYTF. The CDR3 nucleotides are TGTGCCAGCAGTGAAAGATATGACTACACCTTC.

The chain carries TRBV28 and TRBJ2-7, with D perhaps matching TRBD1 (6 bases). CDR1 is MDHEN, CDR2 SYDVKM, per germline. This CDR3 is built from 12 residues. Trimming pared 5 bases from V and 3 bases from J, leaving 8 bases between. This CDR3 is CASSGGHYEQYF. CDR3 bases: TGTGCCAGCAGTGGGGGCCACTACGAGCAGTACTTC.

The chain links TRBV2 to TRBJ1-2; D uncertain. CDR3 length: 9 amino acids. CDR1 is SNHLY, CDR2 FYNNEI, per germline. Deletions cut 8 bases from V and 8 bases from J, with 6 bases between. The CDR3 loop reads CASEYGYTF. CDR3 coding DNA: TGTGCCAGCGAGTACGGCTACACCTTC. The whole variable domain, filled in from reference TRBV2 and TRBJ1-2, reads EPEVTQTPSHQVTQMGQEVILRCVPISNHLYFYWYRQILGQKVEFLVSFYNNEISEKSEIFDDQFSVERPDGSNFTLKIRSTKLEDSAMYFCASEYGYTFGSGTRLTVV.

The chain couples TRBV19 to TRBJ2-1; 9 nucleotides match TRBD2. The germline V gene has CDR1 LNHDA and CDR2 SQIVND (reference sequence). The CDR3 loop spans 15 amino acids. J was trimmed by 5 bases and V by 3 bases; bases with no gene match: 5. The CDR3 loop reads CASSIEREENNEQFF. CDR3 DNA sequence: TGTGCCAGTAGTATCGAGCGGGAGGAGAACAATGAGCAGTTCTTC.

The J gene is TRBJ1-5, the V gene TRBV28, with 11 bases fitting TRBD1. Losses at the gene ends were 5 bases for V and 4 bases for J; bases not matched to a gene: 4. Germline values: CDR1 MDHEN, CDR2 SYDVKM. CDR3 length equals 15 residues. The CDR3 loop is CASSARDRGNQPQHF. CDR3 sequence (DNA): TGTGCCAGCAGTGCCCGGGACAGGGGGAATCAGCCCCAGCATTTT.

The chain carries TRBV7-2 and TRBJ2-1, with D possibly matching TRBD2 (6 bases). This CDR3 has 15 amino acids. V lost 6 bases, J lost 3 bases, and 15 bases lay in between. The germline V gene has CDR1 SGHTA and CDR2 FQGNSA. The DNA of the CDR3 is TGTGCCAGCAGATTTGAGGACGGGGGCTACAATGAGCAGTTCTTC. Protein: CASRFEDGGYNEQFF.

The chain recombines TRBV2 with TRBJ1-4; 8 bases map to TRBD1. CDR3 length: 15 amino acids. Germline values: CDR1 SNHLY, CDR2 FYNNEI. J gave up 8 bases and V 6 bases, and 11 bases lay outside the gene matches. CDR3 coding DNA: TGTGCCAGCAGAGCCCCCCCAGGGGGCGGGGAAAAACTGTTTTTT. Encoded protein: CASRAPPGGGEKLFF.

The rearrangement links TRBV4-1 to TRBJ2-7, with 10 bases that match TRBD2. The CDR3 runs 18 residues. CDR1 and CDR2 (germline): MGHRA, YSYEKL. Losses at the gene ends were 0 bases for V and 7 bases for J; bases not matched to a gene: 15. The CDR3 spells CASSQDLPASGGYEEQYF. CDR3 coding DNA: TGCGCCAGCAGCCAAGATCTCCCCGCTAGCGGGGGCTACGAAGAGCAGTACTTC.

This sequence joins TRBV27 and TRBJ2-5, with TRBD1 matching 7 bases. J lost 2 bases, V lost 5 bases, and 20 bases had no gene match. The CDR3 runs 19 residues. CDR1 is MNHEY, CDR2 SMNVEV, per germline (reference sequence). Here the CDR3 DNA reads TGTGCCAGCAGTCCGTGCGGGCGGACAGGTCTAGTCTTTCAAGAGACCCAGTACTTC. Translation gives CASSPCGRTGLVFQETQYF.

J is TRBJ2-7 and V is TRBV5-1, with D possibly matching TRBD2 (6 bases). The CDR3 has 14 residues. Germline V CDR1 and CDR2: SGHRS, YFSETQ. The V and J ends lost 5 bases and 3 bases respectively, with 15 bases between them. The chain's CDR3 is CASRILVEGYEQYF. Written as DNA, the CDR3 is TGCGCCAGCAGGATCCTTGTGGAGGGCTACGAGCAGTACTTC.

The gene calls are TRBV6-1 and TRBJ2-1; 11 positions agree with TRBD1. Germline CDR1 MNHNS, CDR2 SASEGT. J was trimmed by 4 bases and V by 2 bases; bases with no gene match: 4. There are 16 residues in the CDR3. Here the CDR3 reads CASSEQGQGDYNEQFF. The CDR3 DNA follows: TGTGCCAGCAGTGAACAGGGACAGGGGGATTACAATGAGCAGTTCTTC.

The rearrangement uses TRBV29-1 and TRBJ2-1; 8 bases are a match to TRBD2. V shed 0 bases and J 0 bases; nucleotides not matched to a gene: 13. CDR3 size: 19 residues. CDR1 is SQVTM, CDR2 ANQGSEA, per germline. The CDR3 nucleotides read TGCAGCGTTGAAGATGTAGGTGGAACGGGAGGGCTCTCCTACAATGAGCAGTTCTTC. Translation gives CSVEDVGGTGGLSYNEQFF.

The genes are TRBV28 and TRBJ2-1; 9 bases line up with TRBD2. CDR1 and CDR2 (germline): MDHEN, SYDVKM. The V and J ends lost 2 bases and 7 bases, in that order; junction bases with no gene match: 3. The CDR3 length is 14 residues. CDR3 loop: CASSLAGGWNEQFF. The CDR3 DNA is TGTGCCAGCAGTTTAGCGGGAGGGTGGAATGAGCAGTTCTTC.

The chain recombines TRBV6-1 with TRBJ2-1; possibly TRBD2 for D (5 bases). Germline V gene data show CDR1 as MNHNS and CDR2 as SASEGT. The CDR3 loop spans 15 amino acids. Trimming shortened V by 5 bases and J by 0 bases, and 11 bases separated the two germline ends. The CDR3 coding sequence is TGTGCCAGCAGTTCTACTAGGAGCTCCTACAATGAGCAGTTCTTC. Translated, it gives CASSSTRSSYNEQFF.

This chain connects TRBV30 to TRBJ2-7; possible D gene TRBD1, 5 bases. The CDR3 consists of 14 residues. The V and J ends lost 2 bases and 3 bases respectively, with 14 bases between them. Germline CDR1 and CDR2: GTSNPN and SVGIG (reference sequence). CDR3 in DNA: TGTGCCTGGAGTTCGGTGGGGCCATTCTACGAGCAGTACTTC. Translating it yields CAWSSVGPFYEQYF. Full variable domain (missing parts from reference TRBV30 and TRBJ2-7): SQTIHQWPATLVQPVGSPLSLECTVEGTSNPNLYWYRQAAGRGLQLLFYSVGIGQISSEVPQNLSASRPQDRQFILSSKKLLLSDSGFYLCAWSSVGPFYEQYFGPGTRLTVT.

The CDR3 nucleotides read TGTGCCAGCAGTCCACTAGCGGGAGGTGGCAATGAGCAGTTCTTC. Translated, it gives CASSPLAGGGNEQFF. The rearrangement links TRBV27 to TRBJ2-1; 12 bases map to TRBD2. Germline CDR1 MNHEY, CDR2 SMNVEV (reference sequence). This CDR3 is 15 amino acids long. J gave up 6 bases and V 5 bases, and 5 bases lay outside the gene matches.